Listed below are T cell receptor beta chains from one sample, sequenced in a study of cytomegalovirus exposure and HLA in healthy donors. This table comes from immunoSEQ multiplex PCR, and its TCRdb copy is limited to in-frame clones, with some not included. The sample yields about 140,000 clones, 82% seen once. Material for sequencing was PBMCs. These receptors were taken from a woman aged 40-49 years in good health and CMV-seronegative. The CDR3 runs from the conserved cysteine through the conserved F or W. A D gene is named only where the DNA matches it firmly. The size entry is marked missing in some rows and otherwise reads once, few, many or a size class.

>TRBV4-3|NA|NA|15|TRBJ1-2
CASSQDLQGSSGYTF
TGCGCCAGCAGCCAAGATCTTCAGGGTTCATCTGGCTACACCTTC
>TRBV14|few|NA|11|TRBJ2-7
CASSQGGEQYF
TGTGCCAGCAGCCAAGGAGGCGAGCAGTACTTC
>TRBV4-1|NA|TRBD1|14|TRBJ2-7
CASSTGTGTYEQYF
TGCGCCAGCAGCACCGGGACAGGGACCTACGAGCAGTACTTC
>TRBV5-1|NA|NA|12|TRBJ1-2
CASRRGFDGYTF
TGCGCCAGCAGGCGGGGTTTCGATGGCTACACCTTC
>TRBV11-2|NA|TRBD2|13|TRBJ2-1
CASRSLAGNEQFF
TGTGCCAGCAGATCACTAGCGGGGAATGAGCAGTTCTTC
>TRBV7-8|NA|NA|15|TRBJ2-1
CASSLAQLVIHEQFF
TGTGCCAGCAGCTTAGCGCAACTAGTGATCCATGAGCAGTTCTTC
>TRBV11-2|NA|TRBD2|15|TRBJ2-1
CASSRLADLYNEQFF
TGTGCCAGCAGCAGACTAGCGGACCTTTACAATGAGCAGTTCTTC
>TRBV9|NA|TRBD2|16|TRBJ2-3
CASSAPIARGEDTQYF
TGTGCCAGCAGCGCCCCGATCGCGCGGGGGGAAGATACGCAGTATTTT
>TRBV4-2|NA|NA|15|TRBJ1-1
CASSLFLPLNTEAFF
TGTGCCAGCAGTTTGTTTCTCCCCCTGAACACTGAAGCTTTCTTT
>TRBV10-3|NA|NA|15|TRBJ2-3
CAIKNHTAGTDTQYF
TGTGCCATCAAGAATCACACCGCTGGCACAGATACGCAGTATTTT
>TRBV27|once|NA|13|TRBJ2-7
CASSHRVLYEQYF
TGTGCCAGCAGTCACAGGGTACTCTACGAGCAGTACTTC
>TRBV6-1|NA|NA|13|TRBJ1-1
CASTPRVATEAFF
TGTGCCAGTACCCCCCGGGTGGCCACTGAAGCTTTCTTT